The clone carrying this TCR beta chain was seen more than once but under ten times. Its antigen is not identified. Germline CDR1 SGDLS, CDR2 YYNGEE. Trimming left V 3 bases short and J 8 bases short, with 11 bases between. The CDR3 has 13 residues. TCRdb ran MiXCR on the 5' RACE reads and lists one entry per CDR3 protein. The table lists about 110,000 distinct CDR3 sequences, 15% to 20% of them singletons. The data stem from a study of T-cell memory formation after mild COVID-19. Overall study findings and caveats: Contracting CD8+ clones were enriched in EMRA, CD4+ mainly in CM and EM. Pre-infection memory harbored some responding clones, suggesting cross-reactive memory joined.

This chain links TRBV9 with TRBJ2-2; D is undetermined. The receptor was derived from a man aged 18 to 30 who had mild COVID-19 (a few samples of this study predate the infection). Cell type and time point are not known. Sequencing input: PBMCs or a T cell subset sorted from them (not recorded which). The CDR3 DNA reads TGTGCCAGCAGCGCACGGAATGGGGGGGAGCTGTTTTTT. The encoded protein is CASSARNGGELFF.